Presented here are 27 T cell receptor beta chains from one specimen sequenced in a study of T cells in Graves' hyperthyroidism and ophthalmopathy. It was RNA transcripts that yielded the amplified TCR beta CDR3 regions. The primer set for the first-round RT-PCR of the TCR CDR3 was HTBI. One entry per CDR3 protein results from TCRdb running MiXCR on the multiplex PCR reads. The sample consists of 130,000 to 150,000 distinct CDR3 sequences, roughly a fifth of them appearing once. The sequencing sample was made of blood. Receptors were obtained from a woman in her fifties or sixties with Graves' hyperthyroidism that later progressed to Graves' ophthalmopathy.

J is TRBJ2-2 and V is TRBV9; TRBD2 matches at 9 bases. The CDR3 totals 17 residues. With V trimmed by 3 bases and J by 0 bases, 6 bases remained unmatched. Germline CDR1 reads SGDLS; CDR2 reads YYNGEE. CDR3: CASSAPGTSPNTGELFF. In DNA form, the CDR3 reads TGTGCCAGCAGCGCCCCCGGGACTAGCCCGAACACCGGGGAGCTGTTTTTT.

This clonotype was observed at least ten times. The chain has TRBV20-1 and TRBJ1-6; 11 bases align to TRBD1. The CDR3 is 15 residues long. CDR1 DFQATT and CDR2 SNEGSKA come from the germline V gene (reference sequence). Losses at the gene ends were 5 bases for V and 7 bases for J; bases not matched to a gene: 7. The CDR3 is CSAGGGQGDNSPLHF. The DNA for the CDR3 is TGCAGTGCTGGGGGGGGACAGGGGGACAATTCACCCCTCCACTTT.

This clonotype came up many times. This chain joins TRBV20-1 and TRBJ2-5; 12 bases line up with TRBD2. Germline trimming cut 3 bases from V and 5 bases from J; bases unmatched to any gene: 7. This CDR3 comprises 15 residues. Germline V gives CDR1 DFQATT, CDR2 SNEGSKA (reference sequence). CDR3 region: CSASLAGGRSETQYF. The CDR3 region has the DNA TGCAGTGCTAGTCTAGCGGGAGGGCGGAGCGAGACCCAGTACTTC.

This clonotype was seen ten or more times. The genes are TRBV2 and TRBJ2-7, with D uncertain. V gave up 4 bases and J gave up 7 bases, with 20 bases separating them. This CDR3 spans 15 amino acids. The germline V gene encodes CDR1 SNHLY and CDR2 FYNNEI. The CDR3 sequence: CASSGSFDYYWEQYF. As DNA, the CDR3 is TGTGCCAGCAGTGGCAGTTTTGATTATTATTGGGAGCAGTACTTC. The whole variable domain, filled in from reference TRBV2 and TRBJ2-7, reads EPEVTQTPSHQVTQMGQEVILRCVPISNHLYFYWYRQILGQKVEFLVSFYNNEISEKSEIFDDQFSVERPDGSNFTLKIRSTKLEDSAMYFCASSGSFDYYWEQYFGPGTRLTVT.

This clonotype was detected a few times. The J gene is TRBJ2-7, the V gene TRBV29-1; TRBD1 matches 8 bases. Germline values: CDR1 SQVTM, CDR2 ANQGSEA. The CDR3 has 15 residues. Unmatched junction bases numbered 11, after V lost 5 bases and J lost 2 bases. The CDR3 here is CSVTGRDRTTYEQYF. CDR3 nucleotides: TGCAGCGTTACGGGAAGGGACAGGACCACCTACGAGCAGTACTTC.

This clonotype appeared many times. V is TRBV5-6 and J is TRBJ2-2, with a weak D call TRBD1 (6 bases). Deletions cut 0 bases from V and 4 bases from J, with 13 bases between. Germline V gene lookup returns CDR1 SGHDT and CDR2 YYEEEE. The CDR3 sequence is 16 residues long. The CDR3 bases are TGTGCCAGCAGCTTGGGGACAGACAGGTTCACCGGGGAGCTGTTTTTT. Translated: CASSLGTDRFTGELFF.

This clonotype was observed many times. The V and J genes are TRBV2 and TRBJ2-7; D is undetermined. The ends were cut back, 4 bases at V and 7 bases at J, with 5 bases in the middle. The CDR3 runs to 10 residues. Germline lookup yields CDR1 SNHLY and CDR2 FYNNEI. CDR3 protein: CASSVGEQYF. DNA of the CDR3: TGTGCCAGCAGTGTGGGTGAGCAGTACTTC. The variable domain in full, with the rest retrieved from reference TRBV2 and TRBJ2-7, is EPEVTQTPSHQVTQMGQEVILRCVPISNHLYFYWYRQILGQKVEFLVSFYNNEISEKSEIFDDQFSVERPDGSNFTLKIRSTKLEDSAMYFCASSVGEQYFGPGTRLTVT.

This clonotype was recorded many times. J is TRBJ2-7 and V is TRBV13, with D uncertain. V lost 4 bases and J 3 bases, leaving 13 bases between the germline ends. The germline V gene has CDR1 PRHDT and CDR2 FYEKMQ (reference sequence). CDR3 length: 14 amino acids. The CDR3 nucleotides are TGTGCCAGCAGCTCCGCGACTTTCTACTACGAGCAGTACTTC. It encodes CASSSATFYYEQYF.

This clonotype was counted many times. The rearrangement links TRBV7-9 to TRBJ1-4, with D hard to call. The CDR3 runs 15 residues. V was cut by 5 bases and J by 4 bases, with 14 bases left in between. CDR1 SEHNR and CDR2 FQNEAQ come from the germline V gene (reference sequence). CDR3: CASSLRVGFNEKLFF. CDR3 DNA sequence: TGTGCCAGCAGCCTAAGGGTGGGCTTTAATGAAAAACTGTTTTTT.

This clonotype was seen more than once but under ten times. The rearrangement joins TRBV14 to TRBJ2-5, with a tentative D call TRBD2 (6 bases). CDR1 and CDR2 from the germline V gene are SGHDN and FVKESK. This CDR3 is built from 16 residues. Trimming left V 6 bases short and J 4 bases short, with 21 bases between. The chain's CDR3 is CASRKSGTPGGETQYF. The CDR3 region has the DNA TGTGCCAGCAGGAAATCCGGGACTCCGGGTGGAGAGACCCAGTACTTC.

The sample holds many counts of this clonotype. This chain connects TRBV3-1 to TRBJ1-5, with 8 bases matching TRBD1. The V gene's germline CDR1 is LGHDT and CDR2 YNNKEL (reference sequence). The CDR3 covers 14 residues. Losses at the gene ends were 6 bases for V and 2 bases for J; bases not matched to a gene: 3. The CDR3 coding sequence is TGTGCCAGCAGAGGGACAGGACGCAATCAGCCCCAGCATTTT. Amino acid sequence: CASRGTGRNQPQHF.

This clonotype was recorded a few times. V usage is TRBV18 and J usage is TRBJ2-2, with D uncertain. V was pared by 3 bases and J by 5 bases, with 7 bases between. Per the germline V gene, CDR1 is KGHSH and CDR2 is LQKENI. CDR3 length equals 13 residues. CDR3 in DNA: TGTGCCAGCTCACCGGGAAGGACCGGGGAGCTGTTTTTT. Its protein product is CASSPGRTGELFF.

This clonotype was counted between two and nine times. V gene TRBV2 combines with J gene TRBJ1-1; TRBD1 matches at 7 bases. The CDR3 extends over 13 amino acids. Losses at the gene ends were 7 bases for V and 5 bases for J; bases not matched to a gene: 7. Germline V gene data show CDR1 as SNHLY and CDR2 as FYNNEI. The CDR3 is CASNRGGETEAFF. CDR3 nucleotides: TGTGCCAGCAACAGGGGTGGGGAGACTGAAGCTTTCTTT.

This clonotype was seen just once. A much larger clone differs from this one at a single base, so this may be a read error. This chain links TRBV30 with TRBJ1-3; no definite D call. V was cut by 5 bases and J by 1 base, with 6 bases left in between. This CDR3 contains 12 residues. The germline gives CDR1 GTSNPN, CDR2 SVGIG (reference sequence). CDR3 nucleotides: TGTGCCTGGGGTCAATCTGGAAACACCATATATTTT. Its protein product is CAWGQSGNTIYF.

Concerning this clonotype: Being one base from a much bigger clone, this may be a read error. The rearrangement joins TRBV12-3 or TRBV12-4 to TRBJ2-3, with 10 bases matching TRBD2. The V segment lost 3 bases and the J segment 6 bases; nucleotides outside the gene matches: 15. CDR3 length equals 18 residues. The CDR3 coding sequence is TGTGCCAGCAGTTTGGGTGTTGTTCCGGGACTAGCGACGGATACGCAGTATTTT. Translating gives CASSLGVVPGLATDTQYF.

This chain connects TRBV3-1 to TRBJ2-1; D is perhaps TRBD2 (5 bases). The germline V and J ends were trimmed by 0 bases and 6 bases, with 24 bases remaining between them. CDR1 is LGHDT, CDR2 YNNKEL, per germline (reference sequence). This CDR3 is built from 19 residues. The CDR3 reads CASSQDLGFGTSLSNEQFF. The CDR3 DNA is TGTGCCAGCAGCCAAGATTTAGGTTTTGGAACTAGTTTAAGCAATGAGCAGTTCTTC.

This clonotype was counted many times. This CDR3 reads CATSRPGLAGYNEQFF. The CDR3 DNA follows: TGTGCCACCAGCAGGCCGGGACTAGCGGGTTACAATGAGCAGTTCTTC. This sequence joins TRBV15 and TRBJ2-1, with 12 bases aligning to TRBD2. Losses at the gene ends were 3 bases for V and 4 bases for J; bases not matched to a gene: 4. The CDR3 totals 16 residues. CDR1 LNHNV and CDR2 YYDKDF come from the germline V gene (reference sequence).

This clonotype has at least ten counts. This chain connects TRBV15 to TRBJ2-7; D tentatively fits TRBD1 or TRBD2 (5 bases each). Germline lookup yields CDR1 LNHNV and CDR2 YYDKDF (reference sequence). Trimming took off 0 bases at V and 4 bases at J, with 10 bases between the two ends. The CDR3 is 14 residues long. The CDR3 DNA reads as TGTGCCACCAGCAGAGATCTGGGGGATTACGAGCAGTACTTC. Translating it yields CATSRDLGDYEQYF. Looking up the rest from reference TRBV15 and TRBJ2-7 gives the full variable domain: DAMVIQNPRYQVTQFGKPVTLSCSQTLNHNVMYWYQQKSSQAPKLLFHYYDKDFNNEADTPDNFQSRRPNTSFCFLDIRSPGLGDTAMYLCATSRDLGDYEQYFGPGTRLTVT.

This clonotype was seen many times. The rearrangement joins TRBV6-1 to TRBJ1-2; 7 bases are a match to TRBD1. In germline, CDR1 is MNHNS, CDR2 SASEGT. V lost 5 bases, J lost 4 bases, and 10 bases stayed unmatched. This CDR3 is 15 amino acids long. The CDR3 DNA reads as TGTGCCAGCAGTCCCAGGGGGGCTCAGGGCTATGGCTACACCTTC. It yields the protein CASSPRGAQGYGYTF.

The sample holds many counts of this clonotype. J is TRBJ1-1 and V is TRBV12-3 or TRBV12-4; the D gene is possibly TRBD1 (5 bases). V shed 6 bases and J shed 4 bases, with 15 bases lying between them. The CDR3 extends over 14 amino acids. This CDR3 reads CASSRVGVSTEAFF. The CDR3 nucleotides are TGTGCCAGCAGCCGAGTGGGGGTTTCCACTGAAGCTTTCTTT.

This clonotype showed up many times. V gene TRBV2 combines with J gene TRBJ2-2, with D hard to call. Germline V gives CDR1 SNHLY, CDR2 FYNNEI. This CDR3 is built from 15 residues. V was pared by 1 base and J by 7 bases, with 13 bases between. The CDR3 loop reads CASSEVAGRVGELFF. For the CDR3, the DNA is TGTGCCAGCAGTGAAGTCGCAGGAAGGGTCGGGGAGCTGTTTTTT.

The chain links TRBV19 to TRBJ2-2, with 13 bases that match TRBD2. V lost 4 bases, J lost 8 bases, and 7 bases stayed unmatched. From germline, CDR1 is LNHDA and CDR2 SQIVND (reference sequence). The CDR3 length is 16 residues. The CDR3 loop is CASSTRLAGGSGELFF. The CDR3 DNA follows: TGTGCCAGTAGTACACGACTAGCGGGAGGATCGGGGGAGCTGTTTTTT.

This clonotype was observed many times. V gene TRBV7-8 combines with J gene TRBJ2-3; 9 bases fit TRBD2. CDR3 length equals 16 residues. Germline V gene lookup returns CDR1 SGHVS and CDR2 FQNEAQ. With V trimmed by 6 bases and J by 0 bases, 7 bases remained unmatched. CDR3 region: CASRRLAEPSTDTQYF. CDR3 DNA: TGTGCCAGCAGGAGACTAGCGGAACCTAGCACAGATACGCAGTATTTT.

This clonotype was picked up a small number of times. The J gene is TRBJ2-7, the V gene TRBV28; D may be TRBD1 (6 bases). The V gene lost 5 bases and the J gene lost 2 bases, with 13 bases spanning the gap. Per the germline V gene, CDR1 is MDHEN and CDR2 is SYDVKM. The CDR3 is 14 residues long. The CDR3 DNA follows: TGTGCCAGCAGTCTACAGGGACGGGCCTACGAGCAGTACGTC. Residues: CASSLQGRAYEQYV.

This clonotype was observed at least ten times. This chain uses TRBV18 with TRBJ2-5, with 9 bases lining up with TRBD1. The germline CDR1 and CDR2 sequences are KGHSH and LQKENI. The V segment lost 5 bases and the J segment 5 bases; nucleotides outside the gene matches: 3. This CDR3 has 13 residues. For the CDR3, the DNA is TGTGCCAGCTCATTCGGACAGGGGGAGACCCAGTACTTC. It encodes CASSFGQGETQYF.

Many counts were recorded for this clonotype. The V call is TRBV5-1, the J call TRBJ2-5; 11 nucleotides agree with TRBD1. In germline, CDR1 is SGHRS, CDR2 YFSETQ. The CDR3 is made up of 14 amino acids. Losses at the gene ends were 4 bases for V and 3 bases for J; bases not matched to a gene: 2. CDR3 nucleotide sequence: TGCGCCAGCAGCCGGGGACAGGGGGAAGAGACCCAGTACTTC. Amino acids: CASSRGQGEETQYF. The full variable domain, completed using reference TRBV5-1 and TRBJ2-5, is KAGVTQTPRYLIKTRGQQVTLSCSPISGHRSVSWYQQTPGQGLQFLFEYFSETQRNKGNFPGRFSGRQFSNSRSEMNVSTLELGDSALYLCASSRGQGEETQYFGPGTRLLVL.

CDR3 in amino acids: CASSQDLSGRLNEQFF. CDR3 coding DNA: TGCGCCAGCAGCCAAGACCTTAGCGGGAGATTAAATGAGCAGTTCTTC. This rearrangement joins TRBV4-1 to TRBJ2-1, with TRBD2 matching 9 bases. V lost 0 bases, J lost 7 bases, and 7 bases stayed unmatched. The CDR3 totals 16 residues. The germline gives CDR1 MGHRA, CDR2 YSYEKL.